The clone carrying this T cell receptor beta chain has more than one count but fewer than ten. This CDR3 has 15 amino acids. Trimming shortened V by 3 bases and J by 2 bases, and 14 bases separated the two germline ends. Germline lookup yields CDR1 MDHEN and CDR2 SYDVKM. This sample was taken from a study of blood T cells in healthy people across ages. Then a second PCR, running roughly 7 to 11 cycles, was carried out with a sample-barcoded 5' primer and a J-beta primer mix. From the 5' RACE reads, TCRdb called clonotypes with MiXCR, one entry per CDR3 protein. The data show 750,000 to 850,000 distinct CDR3 sequences, around 25% seen once. The same specimen was also included in a second study, on T cells of mothers and their children.

The chain links TRBV28 to TRBJ2-7, with D hard to call. Sequencing used blood. The clonotype originates from a boy younger than 18 in good health. The CDR3 reads CASSLLYRKPYEQYF. CDR3 in DNA: TGTGCCAGCAGTTTGTTATACCGAAAGCCCTACGAGCAGTACTTC.